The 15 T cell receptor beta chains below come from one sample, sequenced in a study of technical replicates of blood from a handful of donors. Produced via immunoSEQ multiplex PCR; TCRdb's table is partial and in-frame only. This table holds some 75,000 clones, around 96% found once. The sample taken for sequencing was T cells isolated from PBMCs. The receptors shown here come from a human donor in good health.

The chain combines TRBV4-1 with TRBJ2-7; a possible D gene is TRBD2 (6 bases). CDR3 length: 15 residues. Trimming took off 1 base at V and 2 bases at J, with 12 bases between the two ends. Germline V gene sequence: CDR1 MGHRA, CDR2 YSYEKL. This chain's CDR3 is CASSQVSGPAYEQYF. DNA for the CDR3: TGCGCCAGCAGCCAAGTTAGCGGTCCCGCCTACGAGCAGTACTTC.

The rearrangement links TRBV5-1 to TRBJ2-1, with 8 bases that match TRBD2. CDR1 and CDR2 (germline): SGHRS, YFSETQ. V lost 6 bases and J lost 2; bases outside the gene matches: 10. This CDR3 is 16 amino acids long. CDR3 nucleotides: TGCGCCAGCATACTTTTTCCGGGACTAGCCTACAATGAGCAGTTCTTC. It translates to CASILFPGLAYNEQFF.

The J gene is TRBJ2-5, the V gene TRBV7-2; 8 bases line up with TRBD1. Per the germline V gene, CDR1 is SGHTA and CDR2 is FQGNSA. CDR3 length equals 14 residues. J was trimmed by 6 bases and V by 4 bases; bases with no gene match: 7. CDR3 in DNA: TGTGCCAGCAGCTCAGGACAGGGTATACAGACCCAGTACTTC. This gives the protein CASSSGQGIQTQYF.

CDR3 sequence: CASSPSGRVYEQYF. CDR3 DNA sequence: TGTGCCAGTAGCCCCAGCGGGAGAGTCTACGAGCAGTACTTC. The rearrangement uses TRBV19 and TRBJ2-7, with 8 bases lining up with TRBD2. Per the germline V gene, CDR1 is LNHDA and CDR2 is SQIVND (reference sequence). V lost 6 bases, J lost 3 bases, and 7 bases stayed unmatched. The CDR3 has 14 amino acids.

CDR3 in DNA: TGTGCCAGCAGAAACACTAGCGGGAGACTCTACGAGCAGTACTTC. It specifies CASRNTSGRLYEQYF. V and J are TRBV2 and TRBJ2-7; 11 bases agree with TRBD2. CDR3 size: 15 residues. Germline loops: CDR1 SNHLY, CDR2 FYNNEI. J was trimmed by 3 bases and V by 6 bases; bases with no gene match: 7. The whole variable domain, remainder taken from reference TRBV2 and TRBJ2-7, is EPEVTQTPSHQVTQMGQEVILRCVPISNHLYFYWYRQILGQKVEFLVSFYNNEISEKSEIFDDQFSVERPDGSNFTLKIRSTKLEDSAMYFCASRNTSGRLYEQYFGPGTRLTVT.

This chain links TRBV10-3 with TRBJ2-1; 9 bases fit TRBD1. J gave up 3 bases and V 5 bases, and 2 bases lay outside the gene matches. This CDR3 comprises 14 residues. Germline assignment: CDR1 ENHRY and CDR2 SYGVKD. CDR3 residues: CAISPGQGYNEQFF. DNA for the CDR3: TGTGCCATCAGTCCGGGACAGGGCTACAATGAGCAGTTCTTC.

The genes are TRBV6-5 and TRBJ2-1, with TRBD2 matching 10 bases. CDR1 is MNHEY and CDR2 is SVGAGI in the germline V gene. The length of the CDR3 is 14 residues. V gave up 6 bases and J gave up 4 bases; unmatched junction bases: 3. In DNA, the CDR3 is TGTGCCAGCAGCCTAGCGGGAGTATACAATGAGCAGTTCTTC. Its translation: CASSLAGVYNEQFF.

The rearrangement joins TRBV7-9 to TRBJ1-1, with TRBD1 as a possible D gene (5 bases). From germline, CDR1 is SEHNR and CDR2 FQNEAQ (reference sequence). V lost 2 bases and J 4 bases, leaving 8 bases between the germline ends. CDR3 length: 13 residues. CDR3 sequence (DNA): TGTGCCAGCAGCTTATCGGACACCACTGAAGCTTTCTTT. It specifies CASSLSDTTEAFF.

The chain's CDR3 is CAISESTGEEAFF. The DNA of the CDR3 is TGTGCCATCAGTGAGTCGACTGGAGAAGAAGCTTTCTTT. The chain couples TRBV10-3 to TRBJ1-1; D is uncertain. The CDR3 has 13 residues. Germline V gene lookup returns CDR1 ENHRY and CDR2 SYGVKD. Trimming cost V 0 bases and J 8 bases, with 10 bases left between them.

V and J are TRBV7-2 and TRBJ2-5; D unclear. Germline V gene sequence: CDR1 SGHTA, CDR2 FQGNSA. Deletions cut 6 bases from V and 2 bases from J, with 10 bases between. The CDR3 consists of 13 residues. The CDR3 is CASRVVTQETQYF. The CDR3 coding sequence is TGTGCCAGCAGGGTAGTTACTCAAGAGACCCAGTACTTC.

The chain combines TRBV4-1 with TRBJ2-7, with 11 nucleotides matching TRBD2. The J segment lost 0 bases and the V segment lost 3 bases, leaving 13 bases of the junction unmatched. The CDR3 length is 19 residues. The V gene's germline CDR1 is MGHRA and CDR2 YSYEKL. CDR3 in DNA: TGCGCCAGCAGCCAGTTGTTTAGCGGGAGGGCCCTTTACTCCTACGAGCAGTACTTC. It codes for CASSQLFSGRALYSYEQYF.

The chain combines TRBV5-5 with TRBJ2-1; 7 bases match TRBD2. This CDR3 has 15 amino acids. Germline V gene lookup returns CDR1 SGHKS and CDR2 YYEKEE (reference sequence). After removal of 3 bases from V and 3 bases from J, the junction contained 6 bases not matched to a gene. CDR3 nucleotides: TGTGCCAGCAGCTGGGAGCGGGACTACTACAATGAGCAGTTCTTC. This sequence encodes CASSWERDYYNEQFF.

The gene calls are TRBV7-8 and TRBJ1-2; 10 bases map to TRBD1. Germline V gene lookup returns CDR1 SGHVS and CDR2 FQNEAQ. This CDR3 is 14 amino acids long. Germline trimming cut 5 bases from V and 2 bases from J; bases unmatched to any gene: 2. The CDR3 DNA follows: TGTGCCAGCAGCCGGGACAGGGGAAACTATGGCTACACCTTC. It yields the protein CASSRDRGNYGYTF. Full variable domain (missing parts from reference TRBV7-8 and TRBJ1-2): GAGVSQSPRYKVAKRGQDVALRCDPISGHVSLFWYQQALGQGPEFLTYFQNEAQLDKSGLPSDRFFAERPEGSVSTLKIQRTQQEDSAVYLCASSRDRGNYGYTFGSGTRLTVV.

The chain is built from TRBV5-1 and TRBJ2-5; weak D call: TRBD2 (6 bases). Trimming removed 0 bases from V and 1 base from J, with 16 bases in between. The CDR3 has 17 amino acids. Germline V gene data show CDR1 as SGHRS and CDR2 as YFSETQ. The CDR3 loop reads CASSLAGLAGTQETQYF. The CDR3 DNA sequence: TGCGCCAGCAGCTTGGCCGGTTTGGCGGGAACCCAAGAGACCCAGTACTTC.

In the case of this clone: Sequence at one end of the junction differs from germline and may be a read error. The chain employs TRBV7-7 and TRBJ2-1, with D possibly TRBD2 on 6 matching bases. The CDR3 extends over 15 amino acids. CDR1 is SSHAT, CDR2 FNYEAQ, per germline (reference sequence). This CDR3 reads CASSLSSVPGGLQFF. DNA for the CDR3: TGTGCTAGCAGCTTATCGTCTGTACCCGGAGGGTTGCAGTTCTTC.